These T cell receptor beta chains were read from a single sample in a study of blood T cell repertoires in COVID-19. Profiled with immunoSEQ multiplex PCR; TCRdb holds only in-frame clones, not every one. Here the sample spans approximately 140,000 clones, around 83% being singletons. The material sequenced was peripheral blood. The origin of the receptors is a woman aged 55-70 years with acute or convalescent COVID-19. Each CDR3 is given with its conserved first and last residue. D genes are given only for firm matches. Clone size is given for some rows only: seen once, a few or many times, or a class if the clone is expanded.

clone_size: .; v_call: TRBV4-1; j_call: TRBJ1-2; d_call: .; cdr3_aa: CASSQDSPGEGYGYTF; cdr3_nt: TGCGCCAGCAGCCAAGATTCGCCCGGGGAAGGCTATGGCTACACCTTC
clone_size: .; v_call: TRBV6-5; j_call: TRBJ2-7; d_call: .; cdr3_aa: CASQSTGLTFEQYF; cdr3_nt: TGTGCCAGCCAATCGACAGGCCTAACTTTCGAGCAGTACTTC
clone_size: .; v_call: TRBV28; j_call: TRBJ1-2; d_call: TRBD1; cdr3_aa: CASSLEDRGFWVYGYTF; cdr3_nt: TGTGCCAGCAGTTTAGAGGACAGGGGGTTCTGGGTCTATGGCTACACCTTC
clone_size: once; v_call: TRBV5-4; j_call: TRBJ2-5; d_call: .; cdr3_aa: CASSLELEETQYF; cdr3_nt: TGTGCCAGCAGCTTGGAACTGGAAGAGACCCAGTACTTC
clone_size: .; v_call: TRBV18; j_call: TRBJ2-7; d_call: TRBD2; cdr3_aa: CASSRLGLAGGEQYF; cdr3_nt: TGTGCCAGCTCACGTTTGGGACTAGCGGGGGGCGAGCAGTACTTC
clone_size: .; v_call: TRBV9; j_call: TRBJ2-7; d_call: TRBD1; cdr3_aa: CASSRNRGVSSYEQYF; cdr3_nt: TGTGCCAGCAGCCGAAACAGGGGGGTTTCTTCCTACGAGCAGTACTTC
clone_size: .; v_call: TRBV4-3; j_call: TRBJ1-2; d_call: .; cdr3_aa: CASSQDRTADGYTF; cdr3_nt: TGCGCCAGCAGCCAAGATCGTACAGCCGATGGCTACACCTTC
clone_size: .; v_call: TRBV9; j_call: TRBJ2-3; d_call: TRBD2; cdr3_aa: CASSSLAGGLTDTQYF; cdr3_nt: TGTGCCAGCAGCTCGTTAGCGGGGGGGCTCACAGATACGCAGTATTTT
clone_size: .; v_call: TRBV4-1; j_call: TRBJ1-6; d_call: TRBD1; cdr3_aa: CASSQESWDRGRVSSYNSPLHF; cdr3_nt: TGCGCCAGCAGCCAAGAGAGTTGGGACAGGGGCCGCGTCAGCTCCTATAATTCACCCCTCCACTTT
clone_size: .; v_call: TRBV4-2; j_call: TRBJ2-1; d_call: TRBD2; cdr3_aa: CASSPMWGLAAQSSYNEQFF; cdr3_nt: TGTGCCAGCAGCCCTATGTGGGGACTAGCGGCTCAGAGCTCCTACAATGAGCAGTTCTTC
clone_size: few; v_call: TRBV11-2; j_call: TRBJ1-2; d_call: .; cdr3_aa: CASSLAEGVYGYTF; cdr3_nt: TGTGCCAGCAGCCTAGCTGAGGGGGTCTATGGCTACACCTTC
clone_size: .; v_call: TRBV15; j_call: TRBJ1-6; d_call: .; cdr3_aa: CATSRDRTTNSPLHF; cdr3_nt: TGTGCCACCAGCAGAGATCGGACAACTAATTCACCCCTCCACTTT
clone_size: .; v_call: TRBV6-5; j_call: TRBJ1-4; d_call: .; cdr3_aa: CASTRSGYEKLFF; cdr3_nt: TGTGCCAGCACCCGATCGGGATATGAAAAACTGTTTTTT
clone_size: .; v_call: TRBV2; j_call: TRBJ1-2; d_call: .; cdr3_aa: CASSEARGRGYTF; cdr3_nt: TGTGCCAGCAGTGAAGCCCGCGGCCGTGGCTACACCTTC
clone_size: .; v_call: TRBV7-2; j_call: TRBJ1-1; d_call: .; cdr3_aa: CASTSTSDLNAEAFF; cdr3_nt: TGTGCCAGCACCTCCACTTCGGACTTGAACGCTGAAGCTTTCTTT
clone_size: .; v_call: TRBV6-5; j_call: TRBJ2-7; d_call: .; cdr3_aa: CASSSHPYEQYF; cdr3_nt: TGTGCCAGCAGTAGCCACCCCTACGAGCAGTACTTC
clone_size: .; v_call: TRBV19; j_call: TRBJ1-2; d_call: .; cdr3_aa: CASSDPGIPNYGYTF; cdr3_nt: TGTGCCAGTAGTGACCCAGGGATTCCTAACTATGGCTACACCTTC
clone_size: .; v_call: TRBV6-2/TRBV6-3; j_call: TRBJ1-6; d_call: .; cdr3_aa: CASSYSGSLRGSYNSPLHF; cdr3_nt: TGTGCCAGCAGTTACTCCGGGAGCCTGCGGGGGTCCTATAATTCACCCCTCCACTTT